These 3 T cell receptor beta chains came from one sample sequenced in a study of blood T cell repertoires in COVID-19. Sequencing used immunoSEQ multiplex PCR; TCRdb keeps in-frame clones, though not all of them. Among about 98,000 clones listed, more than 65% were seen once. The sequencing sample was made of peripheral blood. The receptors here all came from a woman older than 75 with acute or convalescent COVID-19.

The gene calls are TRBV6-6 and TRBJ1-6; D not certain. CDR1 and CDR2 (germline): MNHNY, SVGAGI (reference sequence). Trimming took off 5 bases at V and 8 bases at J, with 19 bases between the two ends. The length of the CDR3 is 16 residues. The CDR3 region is CASSRNPTGGDSPLHF. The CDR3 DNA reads TGTGCCAGCAGTCGAAACCCGACTGGCGGGGATTCACCCCTCCACTTT.

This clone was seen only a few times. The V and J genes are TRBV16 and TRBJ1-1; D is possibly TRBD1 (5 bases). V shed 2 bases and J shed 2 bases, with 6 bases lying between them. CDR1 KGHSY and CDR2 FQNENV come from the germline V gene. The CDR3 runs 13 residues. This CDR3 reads CASSQQGNTEAFF. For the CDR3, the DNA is TGTGCCAGCAGCCAACAGGGCAACACTGAAGCTTTCTTT.

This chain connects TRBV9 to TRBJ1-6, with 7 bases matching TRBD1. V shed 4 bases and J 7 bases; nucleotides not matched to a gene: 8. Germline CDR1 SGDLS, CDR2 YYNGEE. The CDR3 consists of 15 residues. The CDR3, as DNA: TGTGCCAGCAGCCCCGGGGGACAGAAAAATTCACCCCTCCACTTT. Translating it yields CASSPGGQKNSPLHF.